These 6 T cell receptor beta chains were all obtained from the same sample, sequenced in a study of radiotherapy plus CTLA-4 blockade in lung cancer. The method was immunoSEQ multiplex PCR; TCRdb's version includes in-frame clones alone and lacks a portion of them. The sample yields around 100,000 clones, roughly 86% seen once. Sequences were derived from peripheral blood, sampled from a patient treated with radiotherapy plus ipilimumab. The source is a human donor with non-small cell lung cancer that progressed on radiotherapy plus ipilimumab. Some clones in this sample may be carry-over from other donors' samples.

The chain employs TRBV11-3 and TRBJ2-2, with D possibly being TRBD2 (7 bases). The CDR3 spans 15 residues. Germline V CDR1 and CDR2: SGHNT, YENEEA. The V end was cut by 6 bases, the J end by 3 bases, with 14 bases between. The CDR3 coding sequence is TGTGCCAGCAGTATTGGGGGGGCGGACACCGGGGAGCTGTTTTTT. Its translation: CASSIGGADTGELFF.

The sample holds one count of this clone. V gene TRBV7-8 combines with J gene TRBJ2-5; the D is unclear. Deletions cut 5 bases from V and 0 bases from J, with 7 bases between. CDR1 is SGHVS, CDR2 FQNEAQ, per germline. The CDR3 is made up of 13 amino acids. CDR3 bases: TGTGCCAGCAGCCGGGTGTACCAAGAGACCCAGTACTTC. Its protein is CASSRVYQETQYF.

This chain joins TRBV7-2 and TRBJ1-6, with D perhaps TRBD1 (5 bases). The germline V gene encodes CDR1 SGHTA and CDR2 FQGNSA. Trimming stripped 3 bases from V and 6 bases from J, with 9 bases between. CDR3 size: 14 residues. CDR3 DNA: TGTGCCAGCAGCTTTCCAGGGAGTAATTCACCCCTCCACTTT. As protein: CASSFPGSNSPLHF.

The chain uses TRBV27 and TRBJ1-2; 8 bases match TRBD1. The germline CDR1 and CDR2 sequences are MNHEY and SMNVEV (reference sequence). Trimming at V came to 6 bases and at J to 7 bases, leaving 13 bases not matched to a gene. The CDR3 has 15 amino acids. CDR3 nucleotides: TGTGCCAGCAGGACAAACCAGGGGGCTTTAGGTGGCTACACCTTC. Its translation is CASRTNQGALGGYTF.

The chain uses TRBV7-2 and TRBJ2-5; D might be TRBD2 (6 bases). Between the trimmed V and J ends, which lost 3 bases and 11 bases, there was a span of 19 bases. This CDR3 is built from 14 residues. Germline assignment: CDR1 SGHTA and CDR2 FQGNSA. The CDR3 loop reads CASSFLGTPGGQYF. CDR3 sequence (DNA): TGTGCCAGCAGCTTCCTCGGGACTCCGGGTGGTCAGTACTTC.

The rearrangement uses TRBV4-2 and TRBJ2-3; 8 nucleotides line up with TRBD2. This CDR3 spans 16 amino acids. V lost 3 bases to trimming and J lost 8 bases; unmatched junction nucleotides: 13. CDR1 and CDR2 (germline): LGHNA, YNFKEQ. The chain's CDR3 is CASSQEDGGAGGTQYF. The CDR3 DNA sequence: TGTGCCAGCAGCCAGGAAGACGGGGGGGCCGGGGGTACGCAGTATTTT.